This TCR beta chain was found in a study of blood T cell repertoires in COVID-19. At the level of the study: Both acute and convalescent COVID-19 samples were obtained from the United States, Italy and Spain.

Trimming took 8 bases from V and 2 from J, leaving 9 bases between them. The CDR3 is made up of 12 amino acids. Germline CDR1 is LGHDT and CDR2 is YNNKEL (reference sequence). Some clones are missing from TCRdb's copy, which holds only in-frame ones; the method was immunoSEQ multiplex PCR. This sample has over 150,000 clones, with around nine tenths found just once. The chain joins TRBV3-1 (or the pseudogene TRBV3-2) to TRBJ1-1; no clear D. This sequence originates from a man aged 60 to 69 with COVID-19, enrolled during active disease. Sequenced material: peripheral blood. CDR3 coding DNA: TGTGCCAGCGCCGTGAGAAACACTGAAGCTTTCTTT. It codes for CASAVRNTEAFF.